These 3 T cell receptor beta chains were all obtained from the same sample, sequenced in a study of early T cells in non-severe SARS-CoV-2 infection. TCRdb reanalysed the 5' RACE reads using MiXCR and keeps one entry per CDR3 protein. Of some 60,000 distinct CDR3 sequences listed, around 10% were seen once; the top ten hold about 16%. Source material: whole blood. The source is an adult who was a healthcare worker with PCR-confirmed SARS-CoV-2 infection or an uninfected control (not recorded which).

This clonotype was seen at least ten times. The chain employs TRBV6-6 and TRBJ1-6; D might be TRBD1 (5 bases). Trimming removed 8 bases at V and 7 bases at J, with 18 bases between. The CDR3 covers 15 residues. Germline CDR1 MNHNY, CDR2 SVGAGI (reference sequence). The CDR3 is CASGSSGTANSPLHF. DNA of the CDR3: TGTGCCAGCGGGTCATCCGGGACGGCGAATTCACCCCTCCACTTT.

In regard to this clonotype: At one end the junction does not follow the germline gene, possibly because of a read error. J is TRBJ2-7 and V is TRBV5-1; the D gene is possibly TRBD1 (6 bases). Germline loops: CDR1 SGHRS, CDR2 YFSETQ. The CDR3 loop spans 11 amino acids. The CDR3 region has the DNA TGCGCCACCAGCTTACAGGGCGAGCAGTACTTC. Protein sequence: CATSLQGEQYF.

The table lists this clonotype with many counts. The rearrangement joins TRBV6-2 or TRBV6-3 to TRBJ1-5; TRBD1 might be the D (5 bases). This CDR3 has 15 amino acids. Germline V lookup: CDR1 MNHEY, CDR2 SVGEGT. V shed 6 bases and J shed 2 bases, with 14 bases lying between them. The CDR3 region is CASRRPGTGNQPQHF. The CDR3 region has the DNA TGTGCCAGCAGGCGCCCCGGGACGGGCAATCAGCCCCAGCATTTT.